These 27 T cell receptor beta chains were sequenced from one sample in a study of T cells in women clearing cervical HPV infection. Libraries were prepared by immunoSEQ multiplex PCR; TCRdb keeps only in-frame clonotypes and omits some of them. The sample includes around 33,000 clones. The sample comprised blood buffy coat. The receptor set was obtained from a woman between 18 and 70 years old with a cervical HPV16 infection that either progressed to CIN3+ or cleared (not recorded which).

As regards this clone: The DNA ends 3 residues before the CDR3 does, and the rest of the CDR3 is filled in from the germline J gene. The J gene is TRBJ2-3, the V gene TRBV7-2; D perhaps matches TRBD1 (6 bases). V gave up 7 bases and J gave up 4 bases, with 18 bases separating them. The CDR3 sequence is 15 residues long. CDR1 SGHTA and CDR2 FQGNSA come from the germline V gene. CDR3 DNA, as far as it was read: TGTGCCAGCACCCCAGGAGGCAGGGGCGCAGATACG. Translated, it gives CASTPGGRGADT. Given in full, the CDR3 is CASTPGGRGADTQYF.

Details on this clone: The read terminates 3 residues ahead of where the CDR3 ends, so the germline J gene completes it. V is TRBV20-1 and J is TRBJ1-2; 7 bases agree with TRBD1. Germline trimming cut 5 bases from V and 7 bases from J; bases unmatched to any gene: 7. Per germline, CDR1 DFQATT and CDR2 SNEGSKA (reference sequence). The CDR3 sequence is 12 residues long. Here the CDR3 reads CSAPDRVGGYTF. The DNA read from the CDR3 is TGCAGTGCTCCCGACAGGGTGGGTGGC.

The sequenced part of the CDR3 DNA is TGTGCCAGTACCAACTCAGGTGCGGGCCCTAACTATGGC. Its protein is CASTNSGAGPNYG. The complete CDR3 protein is CASTNSGAGPNYGYTF. The chain links TRBV19 to TRBJ1-2; D is uncertain. The read ends 3 residues early relative to the CDR3; the germline J gene fills the gap. The CDR3 extends over 16 amino acids. V was trimmed by 7 bases and J by 0 bases, leaving 18 bases between them. CDR1 LNHDA and CDR2 SQIVND come from the germline V gene (reference sequence).

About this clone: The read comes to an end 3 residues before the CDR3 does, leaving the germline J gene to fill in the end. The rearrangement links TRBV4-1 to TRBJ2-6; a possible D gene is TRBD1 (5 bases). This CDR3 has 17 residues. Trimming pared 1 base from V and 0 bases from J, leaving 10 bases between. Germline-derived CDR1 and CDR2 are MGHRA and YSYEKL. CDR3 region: CASSQGQFRSGANVLTF. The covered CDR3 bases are TGCGCCAGCAGCCAAGGACAGTTCCGCTCTGGGGCCAACGTC.

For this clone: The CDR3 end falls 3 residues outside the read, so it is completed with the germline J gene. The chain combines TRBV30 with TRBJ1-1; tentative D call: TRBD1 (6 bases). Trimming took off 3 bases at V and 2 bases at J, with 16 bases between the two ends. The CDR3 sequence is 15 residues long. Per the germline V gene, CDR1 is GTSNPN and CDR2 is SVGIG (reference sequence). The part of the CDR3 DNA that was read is TGTGCCTGGAGGAGGCAGGGGTTCGGAAACACTGAA. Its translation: CAWRRQGFGNTE. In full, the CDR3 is CAWRRQGFGNTEAFF.

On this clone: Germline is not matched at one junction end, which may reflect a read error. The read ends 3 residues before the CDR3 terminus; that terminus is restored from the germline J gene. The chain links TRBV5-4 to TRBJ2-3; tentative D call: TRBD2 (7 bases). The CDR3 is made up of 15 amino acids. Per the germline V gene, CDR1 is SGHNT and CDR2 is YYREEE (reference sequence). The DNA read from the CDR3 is TGTGCCGGCAGCTCAGTGGGGGGGCGCACAGATACG. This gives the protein CAGSSVGGRTDT. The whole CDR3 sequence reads CAGSSVGGRTDTQYF. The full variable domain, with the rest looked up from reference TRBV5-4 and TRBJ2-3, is ETGVTQSPTHLIKTRGQQVTLRCSSQSGHNTVSWYQQALGQGPQFIFQYYREEENGRGNFPPRFSGLQFPNYSSELNVNALELDDSALYLCAGSSVGGRTDTQYFGPGTRLTVL.

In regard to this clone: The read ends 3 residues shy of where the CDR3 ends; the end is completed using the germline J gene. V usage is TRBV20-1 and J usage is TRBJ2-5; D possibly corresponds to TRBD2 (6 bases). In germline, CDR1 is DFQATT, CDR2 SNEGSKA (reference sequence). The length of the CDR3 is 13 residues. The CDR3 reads CSASGGMADTQYF. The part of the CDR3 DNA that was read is TGCAGTGCGAGTGGGGGGATGGCAGATACC.

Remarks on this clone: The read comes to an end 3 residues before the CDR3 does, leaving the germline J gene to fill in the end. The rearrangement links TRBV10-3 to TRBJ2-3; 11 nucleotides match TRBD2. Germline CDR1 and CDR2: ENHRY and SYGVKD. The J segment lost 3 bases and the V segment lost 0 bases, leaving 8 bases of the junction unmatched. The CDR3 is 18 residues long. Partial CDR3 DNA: TGTGCCATCAGTGAGTCCCGAACTAGCGGGAGTCGGACAGATACG. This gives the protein CAISESRTSGSRTDT. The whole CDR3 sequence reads CAISESRTSGSRTDTQYF.

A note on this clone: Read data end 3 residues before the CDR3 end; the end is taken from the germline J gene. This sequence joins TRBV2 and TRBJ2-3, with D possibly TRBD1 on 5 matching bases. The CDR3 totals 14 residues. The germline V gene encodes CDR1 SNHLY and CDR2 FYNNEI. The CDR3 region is CASTLDSPNQPQYF. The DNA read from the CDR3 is TGTGCCAGCACCCTCGACAGCCCCAATCAGCCG.

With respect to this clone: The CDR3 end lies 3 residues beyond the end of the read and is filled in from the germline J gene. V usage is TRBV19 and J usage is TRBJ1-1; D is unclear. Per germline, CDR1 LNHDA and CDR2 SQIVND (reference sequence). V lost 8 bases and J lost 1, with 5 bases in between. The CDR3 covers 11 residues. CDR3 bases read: TGTGCCAGTCACGGGAACACTGAA. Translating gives CASHGNTE. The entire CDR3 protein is CASHGNTEAFF.

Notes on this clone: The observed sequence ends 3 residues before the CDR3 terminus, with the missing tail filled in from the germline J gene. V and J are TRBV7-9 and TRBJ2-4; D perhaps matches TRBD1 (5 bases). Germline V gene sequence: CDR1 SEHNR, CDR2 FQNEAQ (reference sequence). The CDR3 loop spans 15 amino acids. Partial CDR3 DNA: TGTGCCAGCAGCTTATATTTGGACAAAGAGAATGGT. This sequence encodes CASSLYLDKENG. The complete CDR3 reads CASSLYLDKENGQYF.

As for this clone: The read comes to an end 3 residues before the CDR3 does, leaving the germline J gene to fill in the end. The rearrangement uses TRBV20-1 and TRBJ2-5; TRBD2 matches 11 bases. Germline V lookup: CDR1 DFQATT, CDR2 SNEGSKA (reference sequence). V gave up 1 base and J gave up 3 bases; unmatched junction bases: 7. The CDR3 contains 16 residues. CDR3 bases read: TGCAGTGCTAGAGGGAGGACTAGCGGGCCGGAAGAGACC. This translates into CSARGRTSGPEET. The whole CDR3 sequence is CSARGRTSGPEETQYF.

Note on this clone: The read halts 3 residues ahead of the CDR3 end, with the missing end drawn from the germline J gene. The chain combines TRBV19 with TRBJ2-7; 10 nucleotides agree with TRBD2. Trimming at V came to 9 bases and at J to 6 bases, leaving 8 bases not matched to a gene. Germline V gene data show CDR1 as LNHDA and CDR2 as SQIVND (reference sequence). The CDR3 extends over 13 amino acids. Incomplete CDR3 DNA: TGTGCCAGCAGATCTAGCGGGAGTAGCGAG. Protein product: CASRSSGSSE. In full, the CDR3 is CASRSSGSSEQYF.

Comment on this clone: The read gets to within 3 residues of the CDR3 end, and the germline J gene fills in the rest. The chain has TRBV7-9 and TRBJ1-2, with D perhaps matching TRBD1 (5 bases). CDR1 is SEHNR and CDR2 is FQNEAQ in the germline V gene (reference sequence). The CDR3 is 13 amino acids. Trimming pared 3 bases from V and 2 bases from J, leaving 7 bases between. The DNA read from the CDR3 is TGTGCCAGCAGCTTCCCAGGGAACTATGGC. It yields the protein CASSFPGNYG. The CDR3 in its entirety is CASSFPGNYGYTF. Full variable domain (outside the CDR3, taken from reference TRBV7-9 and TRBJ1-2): DTGVSQNPRHKITKRGQNVTFRCDPISEHNRLYWYRQTLGQGPEFLTYFQNEAQLEKSRLLSDRFSAERPKGSFSTLEIQRTEQGDSAMYLCASSFPGNYGYTFGSGTRLTVV.

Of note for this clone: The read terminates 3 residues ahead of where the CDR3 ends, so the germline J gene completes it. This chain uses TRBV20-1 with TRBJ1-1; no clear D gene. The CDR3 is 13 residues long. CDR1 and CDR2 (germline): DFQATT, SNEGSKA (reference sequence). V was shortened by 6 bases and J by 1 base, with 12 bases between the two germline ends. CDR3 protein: CSAEPVANTEAFF. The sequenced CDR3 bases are TGCAGTGCCGAACCGGTAGCGAACACTGAA.

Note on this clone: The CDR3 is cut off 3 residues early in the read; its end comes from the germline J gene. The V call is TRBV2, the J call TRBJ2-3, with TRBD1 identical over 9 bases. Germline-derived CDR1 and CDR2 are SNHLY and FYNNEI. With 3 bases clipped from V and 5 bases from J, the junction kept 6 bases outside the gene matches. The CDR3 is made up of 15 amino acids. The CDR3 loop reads CASSDGQGTKDTQYF. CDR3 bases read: TGTGCCAGCAGTGACGGACAGGGGACAAAAGATACG. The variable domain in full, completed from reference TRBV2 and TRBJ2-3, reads EPEVTQTPSHQVTQMGQEVILRCVPISNHLYFYWYRQILGQKVEFLVSFYNNEISEKSEIFDDQFSVERPDGSNFTLKIRSTKLEDSAMYFCASSDGQGTKDTQYFGPGTRLTVL.

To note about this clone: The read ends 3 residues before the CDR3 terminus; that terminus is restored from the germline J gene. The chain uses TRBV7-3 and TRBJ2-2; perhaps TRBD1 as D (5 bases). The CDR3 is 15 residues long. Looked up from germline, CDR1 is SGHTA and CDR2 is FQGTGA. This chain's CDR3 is CASSSEFSGANVLFF. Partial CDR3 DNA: TGTGCCAGCAGCTCGGAATTCTCTGGGGCCAACGTG.

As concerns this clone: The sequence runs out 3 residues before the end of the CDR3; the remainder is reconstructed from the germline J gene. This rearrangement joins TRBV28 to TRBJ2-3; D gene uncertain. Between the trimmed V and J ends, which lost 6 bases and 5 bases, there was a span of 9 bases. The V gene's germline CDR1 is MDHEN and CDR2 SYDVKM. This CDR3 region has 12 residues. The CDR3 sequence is CASRLFGDTQYF. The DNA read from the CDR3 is TGTGCCAGCAGGCTTTTCGGAGATACG.

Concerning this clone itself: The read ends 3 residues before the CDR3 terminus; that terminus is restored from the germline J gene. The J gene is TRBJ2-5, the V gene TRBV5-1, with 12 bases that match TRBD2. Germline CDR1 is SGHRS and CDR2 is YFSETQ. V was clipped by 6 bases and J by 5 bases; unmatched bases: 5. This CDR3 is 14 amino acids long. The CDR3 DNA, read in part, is TGCGCCAGCACTAGCGGGAGGGCCCCCGAGACC. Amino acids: CASTSGRAPET. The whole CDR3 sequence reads CASTSGRAPETQYF.

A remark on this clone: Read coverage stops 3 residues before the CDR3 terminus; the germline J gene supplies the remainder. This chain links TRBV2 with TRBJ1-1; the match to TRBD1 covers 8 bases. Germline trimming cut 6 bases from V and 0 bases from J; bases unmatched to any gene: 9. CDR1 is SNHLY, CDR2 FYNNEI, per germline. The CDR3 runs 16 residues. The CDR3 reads CASRKTGVLLNTEAFF. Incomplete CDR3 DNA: TGTGCCAGCAGAAAGACAGGGGTACTTTTGAACACTGAA.

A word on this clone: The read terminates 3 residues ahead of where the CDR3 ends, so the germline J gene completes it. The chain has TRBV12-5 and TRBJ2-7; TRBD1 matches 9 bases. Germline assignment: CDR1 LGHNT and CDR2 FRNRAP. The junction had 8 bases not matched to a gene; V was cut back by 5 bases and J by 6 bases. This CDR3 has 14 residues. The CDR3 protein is CASGPRTGVSEQYF. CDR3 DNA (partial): TGTGCTAGTGGTCCAAGGACAGGGGTCAGCGAG. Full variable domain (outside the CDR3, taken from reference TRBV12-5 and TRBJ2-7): DARVTQTPRHKVTEMGQEVTMRCQPILGHNTVFWYRQTMMQGLELLAYFRNRAPLDDSGMPKDRFSAEMPDATLATLKIQPSEPRDSAVYFCASGPRTGVSEQYFGPGTRLTVT.

The CDR3 protein is CASSSTGRLSSYEQYF. The DNA read from the CDR3 is TGTGCCAGCAGCTCAACAGGGAGACTAAGCTCCTACGAG. The chain carries TRBV5-4 and TRBJ2-7; weak D call: TRBD1 (6 bases). The read gets to within 3 residues of the CDR3 end, and the germline J gene fills in the rest. CDR1 SGHNT and CDR2 YYREEE come from the germline V gene (reference sequence). This CDR3 has 16 residues. Trimming cost V 3 bases and J 0 bases, with 16 bases left between them. Full variable domain (rest looked up from reference TRBV5-4 and TRBJ2-7): ETGVTQSPTHLIKTRGQQVTLRCSSQSGHNTVSWYQQALGQGPQFIFQYYREEENGRGNFPPRFSGLQFPNYSSELNVNALELDDSALYLCASSSTGRLSSYEQYFGPGTRLTVT.

CDR3 residues: CASSLTQREAYEQYF. The sequenced CDR3 bases are TGTGCCAGCAGCTTAACCCAGCGGGAGGCCTACGAG. The chain couples TRBV11-2 to TRBJ2-7; 9 nucleotides match TRBD2. The sequence runs out 3 residues before the end of the CDR3; the remainder is reconstructed from the germline J gene. The ends lost 2 bases at V and 2 bases at J; junction bases unmatched: 4. From germline, CDR1 is SGHAT and CDR2 FQNNGV. CDR3 length equals 15 residues.

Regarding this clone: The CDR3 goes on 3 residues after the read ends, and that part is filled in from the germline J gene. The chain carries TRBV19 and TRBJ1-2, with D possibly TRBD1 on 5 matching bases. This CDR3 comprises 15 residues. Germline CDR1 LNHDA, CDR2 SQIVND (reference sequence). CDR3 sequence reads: CASSIGGASYNDYTF. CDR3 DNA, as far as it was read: TGTGCCAGTAGTATCGGCGGGGCCTCCTACAATGAC.

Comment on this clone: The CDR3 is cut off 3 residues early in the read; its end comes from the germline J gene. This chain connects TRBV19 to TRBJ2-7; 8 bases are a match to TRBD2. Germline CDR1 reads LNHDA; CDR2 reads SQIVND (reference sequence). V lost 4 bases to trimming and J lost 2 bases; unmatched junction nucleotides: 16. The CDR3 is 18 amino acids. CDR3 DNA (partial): TGTGCCAGTAGTAAGGGTTGGCCCGGCGGGGGGCTCCCCTACGAG. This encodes CASSKGWPGGGLPYE. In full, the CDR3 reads CASSKGWPGGGLPYEQYF.

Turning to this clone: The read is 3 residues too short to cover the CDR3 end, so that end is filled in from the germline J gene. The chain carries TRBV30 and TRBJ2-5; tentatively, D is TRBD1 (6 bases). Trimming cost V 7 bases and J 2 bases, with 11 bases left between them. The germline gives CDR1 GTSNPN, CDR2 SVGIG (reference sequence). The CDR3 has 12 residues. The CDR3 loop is CAYSGVQETQYF. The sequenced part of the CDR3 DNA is TGTGCCTACTCAGGGGTTCAAGAGACC.

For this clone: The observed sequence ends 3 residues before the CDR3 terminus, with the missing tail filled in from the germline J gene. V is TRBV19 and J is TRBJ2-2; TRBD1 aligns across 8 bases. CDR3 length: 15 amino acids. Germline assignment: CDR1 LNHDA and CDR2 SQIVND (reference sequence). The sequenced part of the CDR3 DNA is TGTGCCAGTAGTACAGGGGGCACTGGGGCCAACGTG. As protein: CASSTGGTGANV. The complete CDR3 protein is CASSTGGTGANVLFF. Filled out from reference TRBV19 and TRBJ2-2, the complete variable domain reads DGGITQSPKYLFRKEGQNVTLSCEQNLNHDAMYWYRQDPGQGLRLIYYSQIVNDFQKGDIAEGYSVSREKKESFPLTVTSAQKNPTAFYLCASSTGGTGANVLFFGEGSRLTVL.